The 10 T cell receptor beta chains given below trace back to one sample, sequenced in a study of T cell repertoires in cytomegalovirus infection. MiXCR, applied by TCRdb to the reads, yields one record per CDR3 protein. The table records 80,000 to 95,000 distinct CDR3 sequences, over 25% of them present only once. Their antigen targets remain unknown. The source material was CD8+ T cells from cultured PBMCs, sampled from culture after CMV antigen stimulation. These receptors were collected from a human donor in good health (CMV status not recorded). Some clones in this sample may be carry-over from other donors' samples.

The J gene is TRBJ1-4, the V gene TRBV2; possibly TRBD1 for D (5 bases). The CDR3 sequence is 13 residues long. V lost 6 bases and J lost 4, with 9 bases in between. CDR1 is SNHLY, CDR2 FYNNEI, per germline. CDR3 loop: CASSRTINEKLFF. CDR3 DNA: TGTGCCAGCAGCCGGACAATTAATGAAAAACTGTTTTTT.

The CDR3 coding sequence is TGCAGTGCTAGAGATCCTAGGGACAGGGGTCCCTACGAGCAGTACTTC. It is translated as CSARDPRDRGPYEQYF. The chain couples TRBV20-1 to TRBJ2-7; 10 nucleotides align to TRBD1. This CDR3 has 16 amino acids. The V gene's germline CDR1 is DFQATT and CDR2 SNEGSKA (reference sequence). The V gene end was trimmed by 0 bases and the J gene end by 2 bases; junction bases not matched to a gene: 7.

The CDR3 DNA reads as TGTGCCAGCAGCATTAGACCGGCGGGCACTGAAGCTTTCTTT. It translates to CASSIRPAGTEAFF. The V and J genes are TRBV7-2 and TRBJ1-1; D gene unclear. Germline CDR1 SGHTA, CDR2 FQGNSA. V was shortened by 5 bases and J by 4 bases, with 14 bases between the two germline ends. The CDR3 loop spans 14 amino acids.

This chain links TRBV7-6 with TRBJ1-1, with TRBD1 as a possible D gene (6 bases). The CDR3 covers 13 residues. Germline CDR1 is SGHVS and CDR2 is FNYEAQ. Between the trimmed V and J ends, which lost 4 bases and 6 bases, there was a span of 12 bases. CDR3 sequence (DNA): TGTGCCAGCAGCTCGTCAGGGGTTGCTGAAGCTTTCTTT. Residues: CASSSSGVAEAFF. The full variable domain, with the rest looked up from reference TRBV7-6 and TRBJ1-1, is GAGVSQSPRYKVTKRGQDVALRCDPISGHVSLYWYRQALGQGPEFLTYFNYEAQQDKSGLPNDRFSAERPEGSISTLTIQRTEQRDSAMYRCASSSSGVAEAFFGQGTRLTVV.

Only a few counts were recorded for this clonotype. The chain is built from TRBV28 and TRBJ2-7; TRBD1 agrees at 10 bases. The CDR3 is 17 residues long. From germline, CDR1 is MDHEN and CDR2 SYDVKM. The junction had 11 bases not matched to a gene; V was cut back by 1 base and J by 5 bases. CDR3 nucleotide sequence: TGTGCCAGCAGTTTATCTGGGGACAGGGGTTTCCAGAACGAGCAGTACTTC. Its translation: CASSLSGDRGFQNEQYF.

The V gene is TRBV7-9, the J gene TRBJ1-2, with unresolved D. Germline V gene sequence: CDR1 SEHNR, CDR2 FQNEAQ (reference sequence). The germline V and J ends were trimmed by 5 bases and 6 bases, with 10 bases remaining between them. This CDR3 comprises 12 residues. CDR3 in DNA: TGTGCCAGCAGCCGCGGCTCTCATGGCTACACCTTC. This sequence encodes CASSRGSHGYTF.

Here the CDR3 reads CASTQSGGLENEQFF. CDR3 DNA sequence: TGTGCCAGCACTCAGAGCGGGGGGCTCGAGAATGAGCAGTTCTTC. This chain joins TRBV2 and TRBJ2-1; 9 nucleotides align to TRBD2. This CDR3 has 15 amino acids. Germline V gene sequence: CDR1 SNHLY, CDR2 FYNNEI. With V trimmed by 7 bases and J by 7 bases, 11 bases remained unmatched.

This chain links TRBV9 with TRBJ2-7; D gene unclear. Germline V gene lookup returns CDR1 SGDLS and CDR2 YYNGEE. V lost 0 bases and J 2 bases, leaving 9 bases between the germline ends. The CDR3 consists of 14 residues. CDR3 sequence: CASSVAADAYEQYF. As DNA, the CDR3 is TGTGCCAGCAGCGTAGCGGCCGACGCCTACGAGCAGTACTTC.

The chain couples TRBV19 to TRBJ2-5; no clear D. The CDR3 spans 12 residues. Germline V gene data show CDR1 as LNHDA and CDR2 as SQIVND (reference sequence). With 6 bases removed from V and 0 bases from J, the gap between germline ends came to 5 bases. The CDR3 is CASSRDQETQYF. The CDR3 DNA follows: TGTGCCAGTAGCCGGGACCAAGAGACCCAGTACTTC.

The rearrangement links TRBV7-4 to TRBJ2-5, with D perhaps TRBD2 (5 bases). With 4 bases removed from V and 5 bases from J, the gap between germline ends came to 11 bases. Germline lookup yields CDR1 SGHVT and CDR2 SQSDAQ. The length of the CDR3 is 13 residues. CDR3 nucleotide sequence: TGTGCCAGCAGCTCCTCTGGCGGGGAGACCCAGTACTTC. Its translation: CASSSSGGETQYF. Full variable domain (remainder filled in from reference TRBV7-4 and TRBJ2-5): GAGVSQSPRYKVAKRGRDVALRCDSISGHVTLYWYRQTLGQGSEVLTYSQSDAQRDKSGRPSGRFSAERPERSVSTLKIQRTEQGDSAVYLCASSSSGGETQYFGPGTRLLVL.